This T cell receptor beta chain is from a study of cytomegalovirus exposure and HLA in healthy donors. There are 11 residues in the CDR3. The ends were cut back, 3 bases at V and 4 bases at J, with 3 bases in the middle. Looked up from germline, CDR1 is MNHNS and CDR2 is SASEGT. A few counts support this clone. The PCR employed 60 Vbeta primers together with 13 Jbeta primers. Some clones are missing from TCRdb's copy, which holds only in-frame ones; the method was immunoSEQ multiplex PCR. This sample carries under 150,000 clones, about 72% of them seen once, and the ten largest clones take approximately 2.1%.

The chain joins TRBV6-1 to TRBJ1-1; no reliable D call. The sample consisted of PBMCs. The sequence derives from a man aged 40-55 years in good health and CMV-seronegative. CDR3 in DNA: TGTGCCAGCAGTGATCGCACTGAAGCTTTCTTT. It translates to CASSDRTEAFF.